A single sample gave rise to the 29 T cell receptor beta chains below, sequenced in a study of Ad26.COV2.S vaccination and SARS-CoV-2 variants. Treatment: about 20 received Ad26.COV2.S at low or high dose, single or two shots; about 5 received placebo; per-sample allocation not given. Sampling happened 63 days after the first vaccine or placebo injection. TCRdb's copy holds only in-frame clones and misses some; the assay was immunoSEQ multiplex PCR. This sample has roughly 510,000 clones; roughly nine tenths occur once, and the top ten carry more than 10%. Material: peripheral blood, obtained in a trial of Ad26.COV2.S vaccine versus placebo. Receptor source: a person aged 18 to 65 who received the Ad26.COV2.S COVID-19 vaccine or a placebo.

This chain joins TRBV19 and TRBJ2-3, with 10 bases lining up with TRBD2. J gave up 3 bases and V 3 bases, and 6 bases lay outside the gene matches. CDR3 length: 16 amino acids. Germline lookup yields CDR1 LNHDA and CDR2 SQIVND (reference sequence). CDR3 coding DNA: TGTGCCAGTAGTATTCGTCTAGCGGGAGCAACAGATACGCAGTATTTT. Its translation: CASSIRLAGATDTQYF.

The chain is built from TRBV19 and TRBJ1-4; D call uncertain. There are 15 residues in the CDR3. V lost 7 bases to trimming and J lost 3 bases, with 15 bases between them. Germline lookup yields CDR1 LNHDA and CDR2 SQIVND (reference sequence). The DNA of the CDR3 is TGTGCCAGTAATCGAGGAGGGCAGTCTAATGAAAAACTGTTTTTT. This gives the protein CASNRGGQSNEKLFF.

The chain carries TRBV19 and TRBJ2-2; 10 bases line up with TRBD2. Germline loops: CDR1 LNHDA, CDR2 SQIVND (reference sequence). The CDR3 has 17 amino acids. The V segment lost 3 bases and the J segment 0 bases; nucleotides outside the gene matches: 4. The CDR3 spells CASSILAGDANTGELFF. DNA of the CDR3: TGTGCCAGTAGTATTCTAGCGGGAGACGCGAACACCGGGGAGCTGTTTTTT. The full variable domain, rest sourced from reference TRBV19 and TRBJ2-2, is DGGITQSPKYLFRKEGQNVTLSCEQNLNHDAMYWYRQDPGQGLRLIYYSQIVNDFQKGDIAEGYSVSREKKESFPLTVTSAQKNPTAFYLCASSILAGDANTGELFFGEGSRLTVL.

This clone was recorded once. This chain uses TRBV7-2 with TRBJ2-7; D is undetermined. CDR3 length: 14 residues. The V gene lost 4 bases and the J gene lost 3 bases, with 13 bases spanning the gap. CDR1 is SGHTA and CDR2 is FQGNSA in the germline V gene. This CDR3 is CASSWSLGSYEQYF. CDR3 coding DNA: TGTGCCAGCAGCTGGAGCTTGGGTAGCTACGAGCAGTACTTC.

Note on this clone: One end of the junction fails to match germline, which may point to a read error. The chain employs TRBV19 and TRBJ1-4, with 7 bases matching TRBD1. The CDR3 is 17 residues long. In germline, CDR1 is LNHDA, CDR2 SQIVND (reference sequence). In nucleotides, the CDR3 is TGTGCCAGTAGTTGGCGCGGCCAGACAGGGACTATTGAAAAACTGTTTTTT. It codes for CASSWRGQTGTIEKLFF.

The rearrangement uses TRBV29-1 and TRBJ2-7; D is unclear. The germline V gene has CDR1 SQVTM and CDR2 ANQGSEA. The CDR3 consists of 13 residues. Trimming pared 4 bases from V and 2 bases from J, leaving 12 bases between. The CDR3 DNA reads TGCAGCGTTGTAACAGACTTAGCCTACGAGCAGTACTTC. Encoded protein: CSVVTDLAYEQYF.

CDR3 sequence (DNA): TGTGCCAGCAGCTTAATGCTTGCGAACACCGGGGAGCTGTTTTTT. Its translation is CASSLMLANTGELFF. The chain carries TRBV7-2 and TRBJ2-2; D is unresolved. V was cut by 2 bases and J by 0 bases, with 7 bases left in between. The CDR3 runs to 15 residues. CDR1 is SGHTA, CDR2 FQGNSA, per germline.

This clone was observed a single time. The V call is TRBV9, the J call TRBJ1-5; 7 bases fit TRBD1. From germline, CDR1 is SGDLS and CDR2 YYNGEE. CDR3 length: 13 residues. With 3 bases clipped from V and 5 bases from J, the junction kept 2 bases outside the gene matches. CDR3 DNA: TGTGCCAGCAGCGAAGGGACAGATCAGCCCCAGCATTTT. Its protein is CASSEGTDQPQHF.

The chain joins TRBV6-5 to TRBJ2-7; a weak D match, TRBD1 (5 bases). The V gene lost 6 bases and the J gene lost 4 bases, with 10 bases spanning the gap. The CDR3 is made up of 12 amino acids. Germline CDR1 MNHEY, CDR2 SVGAGI. In DNA, the CDR3 is TGTGCCAGCAGCCACGACAGATACGAGCAGTACTTC. This sequence encodes CASSHDRYEQYF.

The chain carries TRBV7-2 and TRBJ2-1, with no clear D. V was shortened by 5 bases and J by 9 bases, with 8 bases between the two germline ends. This CDR3 is 11 amino acids long. The germline V gene has CDR1 SGHTA and CDR2 FQGNSA. The CDR3 loop is CASSRALEQFF. For the CDR3, the DNA is TGTGCCAGCAGCCGGGCCCTTGAGCAGTTCTTC.

V gene TRBV9 combines with J gene TRBJ2-2, with 10 nucleotides matching TRBD2. The trim removed 0 bases at V and 4 bases at J, leaving 6 bases unmatched. CDR3 length equals 17 residues. CDR1 is SGDLS, CDR2 YYNGEE, per germline. The chain's CDR3 is CASSVGVLAGVTGELFF. In nucleotides, the CDR3 is TGTGCCAGCAGCGTAGGGGTGCTAGCGGGAGTCACCGGGGAGCTGTTTTTT.

The rearrangement uses TRBV4-2 and TRBJ2-1; 12 bases are shared with TRBD2. Germline loops: CDR1 LGHNA, CDR2 YNFKEQ. This CDR3 comprises 20 residues. V lost 1 base to trimming and J lost 2 bases; unmatched junction nucleotides: 12. The CDR3 is CASSQGGTSGPGNPYNEQFF. The CDR3 DNA is TGTGCCAGCAGCCAAGGGGGGACTAGCGGGCCCGGTAACCCCTACAATGAGCAGTTCTTC.

This chain uses TRBV28 with TRBJ1-4, with D maybe TRBD1 (5 bases). Germline CDR1 is MDHEN and CDR2 is SYDVKM. There are 13 residues in the CDR3. Trimming removed 11 bases from V and 4 bases from J, with 14 bases in between. The CDR3 sequence is CAHSEGDNEKLFF. As DNA, the CDR3 is TGTGCCCACTCCGAAGGGGATAATGAAAAACTGTTTTTT.

The rearrangement uses TRBV6-2 or TRBV6-3 and TRBJ2-7, with unresolved D. The length of the CDR3 is 14 residues. Germline V gene data show CDR1 as MNHEY and CDR2 as SVGEGT. V was shortened by 6 bases and J by 0 bases, with 12 bases between the two germline ends. CDR3 amino acids: CASSLPTGSYEQYF. Here the CDR3 DNA reads TGTGCCAGCAGCCTCCCGACGGGCTCCTACGAGCAGTACTTC.

This chain joins TRBV9 and TRBJ2-3, with a weak D call TRBD2 (7 bases). The CDR3 is 15 residues long. V lost 4 bases and J lost 1, with 13 bases in between. Germline CDR1 and CDR2: SGDLS and YYNGEE. The CDR3 region is CASSPGGLGTDTQYF. In DNA form, the CDR3 reads TGTGCCAGCAGCCCCGGGGGGCTGGGCACAGATACGCAGTATTTT.

This clone has just one count. Other DNA sequences within the sample encode an identical CDR3. The CDR3 region is CASSLSRGYEQYF. Written as DNA, the CDR3 is TGTGCCAGCAGTTTATCTCGGGGTTACGAGCAGTACTTC. The V call is TRBV27, the J call TRBJ2-7; a possible D gene is TRBD2 (5 bases). CDR1 is MNHEY, CDR2 SMNVEV, per germline (reference sequence). Between the trimmed V and J ends, which lost 0 bases and 4 bases, there was a span of 7 bases. The CDR3 covers 13 residues.

The chain combines TRBV27 with TRBJ2-1; perhaps D is TRBD1 or TRBD2 (6 bases each). CDR1 is MNHEY and CDR2 is SMNVEV in the germline V gene (reference sequence). The CDR3 spans 14 residues. V dropped 8 bases and J dropped 0 bases, with 11 bases sitting between them. The chain's CDR3 is CASSRGASYNEQFF. The CDR3 nucleotides read TGTGCCAGCTCGAGGGGGGCCTCCTACAATGAGCAGTTCTTC.

The rearrangement links TRBV4-3 to TRBJ2-5; D is uncertain. The ends were cut back, 0 bases at V and 2 bases at J, with 13 bases in the middle. The germline CDR1 and CDR2 sequences are LGHNA and YSLEER. The length of the CDR3 is 16 residues. This CDR3 is CASSQEGIASQETQYF. The CDR3 region has the DNA TGCGCCAGCAGCCAAGAAGGTATAGCCTCTCAAGAGACCCAGTACTTC.

The chain has TRBV12-3 or TRBV12-4 and TRBJ2-5; a weak D match, TRBD1 (6 bases). The CDR3 length is 13 residues. Trimming took 6 bases from V and 5 from J, leaving 13 bases between them. The CDR3 reads CASRPTGLETQYF. The CDR3 DNA is TGTGCCAGCAGACCTACAGGGTTGGAGACCCAGTACTTC.

The rearrangement links TRBV7-9 to TRBJ2-1; tentative D call: TRBD2 (6 bases). This CDR3 is built from 12 residues. Germline CDR1 reads SEHNR; CDR2 reads FQNEAQ (reference sequence). The V end was cut by 7 bases, the J end by 7 bases, with 11 bases between. The DNA for the CDR3 is TGTGCCAGCACCCTTAGCGGTAATGAGCAGTTCTTC. Its protein product is CASTLSGNEQFF.

The chain has TRBV10-3 and TRBJ2-5; 12 bases line up with TRBD2. J was trimmed by 5 bases and V by 4 bases; bases with no gene match: 8. The CDR3 is 16 amino acids. Germline assignment: CDR1 ENHRY and CDR2 SYGVKD. CDR3 sequence (DNA): TGTGCCATCAGTGCGGGACTAGCGGGCCGAAGTGAGACCCAGTACTTC. It codes for CAISAGLAGRSETQYF.

The CDR3 nucleotides read TGTGCCAGCAGTTTGAACGGAAACACCATATATTTT. Protein product: CASSLNGNTIYF. This chain links TRBV12-3 or TRBV12-4 with TRBJ1-3; D call uncertain. CDR3 length: 12 residues. V lost 3 bases and J 4 bases, leaving 4 bases between the germline ends.

The V call is TRBV14, the J call TRBJ2-1; 12 nucleotides match TRBD2. The CDR3 is 19 residues long. In germline, CDR1 is SGHDN, CDR2 FVKESK. The V and J ends lost 3 bases and 2 bases, in that order; junction bases with no gene match: 11. The CDR3 reads CASSHGTSGLGAPYNEQFF. CDR3 coding DNA: TGTGCCAGCAGCCATGGGACTAGCGGGTTGGGGGCCCCCTACAATGAGCAGTTCTTC.

The rearrangement joins TRBV7-2 to TRBJ1-6; 12 bases agree with TRBD1. The CDR3 is 17 amino acids. In germline, CDR1 is SGHTA, CDR2 FQGNSA. V lost 6 bases to trimming and J lost 10 bases; unmatched junction nucleotides: 13. The CDR3 DNA reads as TGTGCCAGCAGATCCCCTTGGGACAGGGGGCTAGTATCACCCCTCCACTTT. Encoded protein: CASRSPWDRGLVSPLHF.

J is TRBJ2-1 and V is TRBV7-3; no definite D call. CDR1 and CDR2 (germline): SGHTA, FQGTGA. There are 13 residues in the CDR3. Trimming took 1 base from V and 10 from J, leaving 11 bases between them. The CDR3, as DNA: TGTGCCAGCAGCTTAAATTTTATAGGAGAGCAGTTCTTC. Its translation: CASSLNFIGEQFF.

The rearrangement uses TRBV19 and TRBJ2-5; D perhaps matches TRBD1 (6 bases). The CDR3 is made up of 15 amino acids. Trimming shortened V by 5 bases and J by 4 bases, and 17 bases separated the two germline ends. The germline CDR1 and CDR2 sequences are LNHDA and SQIVND (reference sequence). The CDR3 here is CASSPGAISRETQYF. The CDR3 nucleotides are TGTGCCAGTAGTCCAGGGGCAATCTCTCGAGAGACCCAGTACTTC.

V is TRBV5-8 and J is TRBJ1-3; unclear D gene. V lost 7 bases and J 1 base, leaving 9 bases between the germline ends. Germline V gives CDR1 SGHTS, CDR2 YDEGEE. This CDR3 spans 13 amino acids. This chain's CDR3 is CASGSNSGNTIYF. The DNA of the CDR3 is TGTGCCAGCGGGTCCAATTCTGGAAACACCATATATTTT.

Remarks on this clone: The same CDR3 can be traced to other DNA sequences in this sample. V and J are TRBV7-2 and TRBJ2-1; the D is unclear. Germline V CDR1 and CDR2: SGHTA, FQGNSA. The CDR3 is made up of 11 amino acids. V dropped 2 bases and J dropped 10 bases, with 6 bases sitting between them. CDR3 sequence: CASSLRAEQFF. In nucleotides, the CDR3 is TGTGCCAGCAGCTTACGGGCAGAGCAGTTCTTC.

The chain couples TRBV25-1 to TRBJ1-2; 7 nucleotides agree with TRBD1. Germline loops: CDR1 MGHDK, CDR2 SYGVNS. There are 14 residues in the CDR3. J gave up 8 bases and V 3 bases, and 9 bases lay outside the gene matches. CDR3 sequence: CASSEGQNPRGYTF. CDR3 DNA sequence: TGTGCCAGCAGTGAGGGACAGAACCCCCGAGGCTACACCTTC.